The 22 T cell receptor beta chains presented below share a single source sample, sequenced in a study of blood T cells in healthy people across ages. Together with a sample-barcoded 5' primer, a J-beta primer mix was included in a second PCR lasting roughly 6 to 12 cycles. TCRdb re-called the 5' RACE reads with MiXCR, one entry per CDR3 protein. The sample shows about 1.8 million distinct CDR3 sequences, about 50% of them seen only once. The sequencing input was blood. The receptor source for this set is a woman aged 40 to 49 in good health.

This clonotype came up many times. A read error may explain this, as a much larger clone is one base away. The chain has TRBV27 and TRBJ2-5; possible D gene TRBD2, 6 bases. CDR3 size: 14 residues. Per the germline V gene, CDR1 is MNHEY and CDR2 is SMNVEV (reference sequence). Trimming removed 5 bases at V and 5 bases at J, with 15 bases between. This CDR3 is CASSVSGAGETQYF. The DNA of the CDR3 is TGTGCCAGCAGTGTTAGCGGTGCTGGGGAGACCCAGTACTTC.

The chain uses TRBV11-2 and TRBJ1-4, with a weak D call TRBD1 (5 bases). Trimming stripped 1 base from V and 4 bases from J, with 13 bases between. The CDR3 length is 16 residues. Germline-derived CDR1 and CDR2 are SGHAT and FQNNGV. CDR3 nucleotide sequence: TGTGCCAGCAGCTTAGCCGGCCCGACAGTTAATGAAAAACTGTTTTTT. This translates into CASSLAGPTVNEKLFF.

The chain uses TRBV27 and TRBJ2-3; D is possibly TRBD1 or TRBD2 (6 bases each). V was shortened by 6 bases and J by 0 bases, with 28 bases between the two germline ends. Germline V lookup: CDR1 MNHEY, CDR2 SMNVEV (reference sequence). The CDR3 is 20 residues long. CDR3 nucleotides: TGTGCCAGCAGATTACGGGGGCCTCCAAACACGCGGACTAGCACAGATACGCAGTATTTT. It specifies CASRLRGPPNTRTSTDTQYF.

The V gene is TRBV28, the J gene TRBJ2-7; D perhaps matches TRBD1 (6 bases). CDR1 and CDR2 (germline): MDHEN, SYDVKM. V shed 6 bases and J shed 6 bases, with 18 bases lying between them. The CDR3 contains 14 residues. The CDR3 DNA follows: TGTGCCAGCAGCGCATTGGGACATTCGGGCGAGCAGTACTTC. Its translation is CASSALGHSGEQYF.

This clonotype was observed a handful of times. The rearrangement links TRBV5-1 to TRBJ1-2; 8 bases are a match to TRBD1. V gave up 3 bases and J gave up 7 bases; unmatched junction bases: 11. The CDR3 is made up of 15 amino acids. The germline V gene encodes CDR1 SGHRS and CDR2 YFSETQ. CDR3 in DNA: TGCGCCAGCAGCTCTACCCTCGGACAGGGATCTGGCTACACCTTC. Translating it yields CASSSTLGQGSGYTF.

This chain joins TRBV5-1 and TRBJ2-5; D gene unclear. V lost 4 bases, J lost 2 bases, and 12 bases lay in between. CDR3 length: 14 amino acids. From germline, CDR1 is SGHRS and CDR2 YFSETQ. As DNA, the CDR3 is TGCGCCAGCAGCCCCCTCGGGCGTCAAGAGACCCAGTACTTC. The encoded protein is CASSPLGRQETQYF. The entire variable domain, with the rest obtained from reference TRBV5-1 and TRBJ2-5, is as follows: KAGVTQTPRYLIKTRGQQVTLSCSPISGHRSVSWYQQTPGQGLQFLFEYFSETQRNKGNFPGRFSGRQFSNSRSEMNVSTLELGDSALYLCASSPLGRQETQYFGPGTRLLVL.

V and J are TRBV6-1 and TRBJ1-6, with TRBD1 matching 7 bases. Germline values: CDR1 MNHNS, CDR2 SASEGT. This CDR3 is 16 amino acids long. V lost 7 bases, J lost 7 bases, and 13 bases stayed unmatched. For the CDR3, the DNA is TGTGCCAGCAATGAGGGTAGGGCAGGGGGAAATTCACCCCTCCACTTT. Its protein product is CASNEGRAGGNSPLHF.

This sequence joins TRBV11-1 and TRBJ2-3, with D unresolved. CDR1 and CDR2 from the germline V gene are SGHAT and FQDESV (reference sequence). CDR3 length: 17 residues. V was cut by 5 bases and J by 2 bases, with 20 bases left in between. CDR3 protein: CASSRRMTLTNTDTQYF. CDR3 DNA: TGTGCCAGCAGCCGAAGAATGACACTTACAAACACAGATACGCAGTATTTT.

The V gene is TRBV5-6, the J gene TRBJ2-7, with D possibly being TRBD2 (5 bases). Per the germline V gene, CDR1 is SGHDT and CDR2 is YYEEEE. The CDR3 runs 13 residues. Trimming removed 3 bases from V and 5 bases from J, with 12 bases in between. The CDR3 reads CASSSGDTNEQYF. CDR3 DNA sequence: TGTGCCAGCAGCTCCGGGGATACGAACGAGCAGTACTTC.

This rearrangement joins TRBV27 to TRBJ2-4, with D possibly TRBD1 on 6 matching bases. The J call may be mistaken, given a closer DNA end match to TRBJ2-7. Per the germline V gene, CDR1 is MNHEY and CDR2 is SMNVEV (reference sequence). This CDR3 comprises 14 residues. DNA of the CDR3: TGTGCCAGCAGACTCACAGGGTCCCCCTACGAGCAGTACTTC. Translated, it gives CASRLTGSPYEQYF.

This clonotype was counted only a few times. The J gene is TRBJ1-2, the V gene TRBV6-5; tentatively, D is TRBD1 (5 bases). V gave up 2 bases and J gave up 5 bases, with 9 bases separating them. From germline, CDR1 is MNHEY and CDR2 SVGAGI. The CDR3 has 13 residues. CDR3 nucleotides: TGTGCCAGCAGTTACGGGAGGGGTTATGGCTACACCTTC. Its translation is CASSYGRGYGYTF.

V usage is TRBV27 and J usage is TRBJ1-1; perhaps TRBD1 as D (5 bases). Germline assignment: CDR1 MNHEY and CDR2 SMNVEV (reference sequence). CDR3 length: 14 amino acids. With 5 bases removed from V and 3 bases from J, the gap between germline ends came to 13 bases. Here the CDR3 reads CASSSRMGDTEAFF. The CDR3 DNA reads as TGTGCCAGCAGTAGCCGGATGGGGGACACTGAAGCTTTCTTT.

Only a few counts were recorded for this clonotype. J is TRBJ1-1 and V is TRBV4-2; 8 positions match TRBD1. Germline CDR1 reads LGHNA; CDR2 reads YNFKEQ. The CDR3 covers 14 residues. Unmatched junction bases numbered 2, after V lost 2 bases and J lost 3 bases. DNA for the CDR3: TGTGCCAGCAGCCAACAGGGGGCGGACACTGAAGCTTTCTTT. Its protein product is CASSQQGADTEAFF.

The table lists this clonotype with a few counts. The rearrangement uses TRBV7-3 and TRBJ1-1; D is possibly TRBD1 (6 bases). This CDR3 is built from 14 residues. Germline-derived CDR1 and CDR2 are SGHTA and FQGTGA. The germline V and J ends were trimmed by 5 bases and 1 base, with 11 bases remaining between them. The CDR3 region is CASSPGQKNTEAFF. The CDR3 DNA is TGTGCCAGCAGCCCGGGACAAAAGAACACTGAAGCTTTCTTT.

The chain recombines TRBV7-2 with TRBJ1-2; 8 bases map to TRBD1. The trim removed 4 bases at V and 3 bases at J, leaving 10 bases unmatched. The CDR3 extends over 16 amino acids. Germline V gives CDR1 SGHTA, CDR2 FQGNSA. CDR3 nucleotide sequence: TGTGCCAGCAGCTCCATACCGGACAGGGCTGACTATGGCTACACCTTC. It translates to CASSSIPDRADYGYTF.

The V gene is TRBV10-3, the J gene TRBJ1-2; no clear D gene. Germline V CDR1 and CDR2: ENHRY, SYGVKD. The CDR3 runs to 15 residues. The V end was cut by 5 bases, the J end by 2 bases, with 15 bases between. CDR3 coding DNA: TGTGCCATCAGTACCGTGAGTGGTTTGAACTATGGCTACACCTTC. Its protein is CAISTVSGLNYGYTF.

This clonotype has more than one count but fewer than ten. CDR3 in amino acids: CASSSTGVNEQYF. In nucleotides, the CDR3 is TGTGCCAGCTCATCGACAGGGGTAAACGAGCAGTACTTC. The V gene is TRBV18, the J gene TRBJ2-7, with 8 bases matching TRBD1. The CDR3 loop spans 13 amino acids. The V gene's germline CDR1 is KGHSH and CDR2 LQKENI. J gave up 5 bases and V 5 bases, and 5 bases lay outside the gene matches.

The table lists this clonotype with a few counts. For the CDR3, the DNA is TGCAGTGGAGAAAACCAAGAGACCCAGTACTTC. Its translation: CSGENQETQYF. The genes are TRBV20-1 and TRBJ2-5, with D uncertain. V was trimmed by 7 bases and J by 0 bases, leaving 6 bases between them. The CDR3 runs to 11 residues. Per the germline V gene, CDR1 is DFQATT and CDR2 is SNEGSKA (reference sequence).

The V and J genes are TRBV6-5 and TRBJ2-1, with 7 positions matching TRBD2. The CDR3 spans 15 residues. V lost 2 bases to trimming and J lost 11 bases; unmatched junction nucleotides: 12. Germline CDR1 and CDR2: MNHEY and SVGAGI. CDR3 in amino acids: CASSYPQAGRLQQFF. The CDR3 bases are TGTGCCAGCAGTTACCCTCAAGCGGGGAGACTTCAGCAGTTCTTC.

The chain recombines TRBV20-1 with TRBJ2-2; TRBD1 matches 7 bases. This CDR3 has 14 residues. The trim removed 5 bases at V and 0 bases at J, leaving 3 bases unmatched. CDR1 and CDR2 (germline): DFQATT, SNEGSKA (reference sequence). CDR3 bases: TGCAGTGCTCTCGGGACAGCGAACACCGGGGAGCTGTTTTTT. Residues: CSALGTANTGELFF.

The chain joins TRBV19 to TRBJ2-6; TRBD2 agrees at 8 bases. V was pared by 7 bases and J by 2 bases, with 1 base of the junction left unmatched. Germline CDR1 LNHDA, CDR2 SQIVND (reference sequence). The CDR3 contains 14 residues. In DNA, the CDR3 is TGTGCCAGTATCGGGGGGGCTGGGGCCAACGTCCTGACTTTC. It encodes CASIGGAGANVLTF.

The gene calls are TRBV28 and TRBJ2-1, with 9 bases aligning to TRBD1. Trimming cost V 10 bases and J 2 bases; bases outside gene matches: 6. This CDR3 has 14 amino acids. Germline V gene sequence: CDR1 MDHEN, CDR2 SYDVKM. The CDR3 bases are TGTGCCACCCCGAGACAGGGGGCCTACAATGAGCAGTTCTTC. As protein: CATPRQGAYNEQFF.